This T cell receptor (beta chain) was observed in a study of cytomegalovirus exposure and HLA in healthy donors. V lost 3 bases and J lost 12, with 19 bases in between. CDR3 length: 14 amino acids. CDR1 SGHKS and CDR2 YYEKEE come from the germline V gene (reference sequence). With 60 Vbeta and 13 Jbeta primers, the PCR was carried out. The assay was immunoSEQ multiplex PCR, and TCRdb's table has in-frame clones only and misses some. The data show 150,000 to 200,000 clones, 70% to 80% seen once. The J gene is TRBJ2-1, the V gene TRBV5-5, with TRBD2 as a possible D gene (6 bases). The specimen sequenced was PBMCs. The TCR originated in a woman aged 25-40 years in good health and CMV-seropositive. The CDR3 DNA reads as TGTGCCAGCAGCTGGCTAGCGCCCCCTGAGGGGCAGTTCTTC. This codes for CASSWLAPPEGQFF.